The 19 T cell receptor beta chains below all came from one sample that was sequenced in a study of shared clonotypes between healthy human individuals. Produced via immunoSEQ multiplex PCR; TCRdb's table is partial and in-frame only. The table includes about 1 million clones, roughly 75% detected once. Sequenced sample: memory CD4+ T cells sorted from blood. Subset indicated: CD45RA-negative fraction. The receptors originated from a man aged 18 to 29 in good health.

CDR3 nucleotide sequence: TGTGCCAGCAGCTTAGAACTTGGCGCCTACGAGCAGTACTTC. The encoded protein is CASSLELGAYEQYF. The chain recombines TRBV11-2 with TRBJ2-7, with unresolved D. The CDR3 loop spans 14 amino acids. V was pared by 0 bases and J by 2 bases, with 8 bases between. Per germline, CDR1 SGHAT and CDR2 FQNNGV.

The CDR3 nucleotides read TGTGCCAGCAGCCAAACCTGGGGGCTGGGACAGGGTAAGAGAGAGACCCAGTACTTC. Protein sequence: CASSQTWGLGQGKRETQYF. The J gene is TRBJ2-5, the V gene TRBV7-9, with 9 positions matching TRBD1. The CDR3 sequence is 19 residues long. Germline CDR1 is SEHNR and CDR2 is FQNEAQ (reference sequence). Unmatched junction bases numbered 20, after V lost 5 bases and J lost 4 bases.

This chain connects TRBV27 to TRBJ2-3; 13 positions match TRBD2. The V and J ends lost 6 bases and 5 bases, in that order; junction bases with no gene match: 2. The germline CDR1 and CDR2 sequences are MNHEY and SMNVEV (reference sequence). The CDR3 is made up of 14 amino acids. The DNA of the CDR3 is TGTGCCAGCAGCCGACTAGCGGGAGGAGATACGCAGTATTTT. Its protein is CASSRLAGGDTQYF.

The chain employs TRBV10-3 and TRBJ2-3, with 10 bases lining up with TRBD2. V was clipped by 8 bases and J by 0 bases; unmatched bases: 11. Germline V lookup: CDR1 ENHRY, CDR2 SYGVKD. CDR3 length: 17 amino acids. The CDR3 region is CAIAGTSEHQSTDTQYF. The DNA for the CDR3 is TGTGCCATCGCCGGGACTAGCGAACACCAGAGCACAGATACGCAGTATTTT.

The CDR3 sequence: CAWSSRGNYNEQFF. Here the CDR3 DNA reads TGTGCCTGGAGTTCGAGGGGGAATTACAATGAGCAGTTCTTC. The chain is built from TRBV30 and TRBJ2-1, with D possibly TRBD1 on 6 matching bases. There are 14 residues in the CDR3. Trimming removed 2 bases at V and 4 bases at J, with 12 bases between. CDR1 and CDR2 from the germline V gene are GTSNPN and SVGIG (reference sequence). Looking up the rest from reference TRBV30 and TRBJ2-1 gives the full variable domain: SQTIHQWPATLVQPVGSPLSLECTVEGTSNPNLYWYRQAAGRGLQLLFYSVGIGQISSEVPQNLSASRPQDRQFILSSKKLLLSDSGFYLCAWSSRGNYNEQFFGPGTRLTVL.

CDR3 protein: CASSLEGEGSGYTF. As DNA, the CDR3 is TGCGCCAGCAGCTTGGAAGGGGAAGGTAGCGGCTACACCTTC. The V and J genes are TRBV5-1 and TRBJ1-2; TRBD1 might be the D (5 bases). This CDR3 region has 14 residues. Trimming cost V 0 bases and J 8 bases, with 14 bases left between them. The V gene's germline CDR1 is SGHRS and CDR2 YFSETQ.

For this clone: The sample contains more than one DNA sequence encoding this CDR3. V is TRBV11-2 and J is TRBJ1-2; D call uncertain. CDR1 SGHAT and CDR2 FQNNGV come from the germline V gene. This CDR3 comprises 12 residues. V was shortened by 5 bases and J by 7 bases, with 11 bases between the two germline ends. DNA for the CDR3: TGTGCCAGCAGCCCGGGCCCCGGTGGCTACACCTTC. This translates into CASSPGPGGYTF.

The chain combines TRBV5-4 with TRBJ1-2; a weak D match, TRBD1 (6 bases). CDR1 SGHNT and CDR2 YYREEE come from the germline V gene (reference sequence). The CDR3 runs 16 residues. Trimming took off 4 bases at V and 0 bases at J, with 16 bases between the two ends. Here the CDR3 reads CASSPRDRSANYGYTF. The CDR3 nucleotides read TGTGCCAGCAGCCCGAGAGACAGGAGTGCTAACTATGGCTACACCTTC.

This clone was recorded only once. CDR3 sequence reads: CASSFAGTENYNEQFF. The CDR3 nucleotides read TGCGCCAGCAGCTTCGCCGGGACAGAGAACTACAATGAGCAGTTCTTC. The chain joins TRBV5-1 to TRBJ2-1; TRBD1 aligns across 7 bases. This CDR3 is 16 amino acids long. V gave up 2 bases and J gave up 3 bases; unmatched junction bases: 8. The germline CDR1 and CDR2 sequences are SGHRS and YFSETQ.

This chain links TRBV5-5 with TRBJ1-1; D uncertain. V lost 6 bases, J lost 2 bases, and 14 bases lay in between. The germline gives CDR1 SGHKS, CDR2 YYEKEE (reference sequence). The CDR3 loop spans 14 amino acids. The CDR3 DNA sequence: TGTGCCAGCAAGGAACAGACGGGAAACACTGAAGCTTTCTTT. This codes for CASKEQTGNTEAFF.

This sequence joins TRBV7-6 and TRBJ1-4; no firm D call. CDR3 size: 14 residues. From germline, CDR1 is SGHVS and CDR2 FNYEAQ. Deletions cut 5 bases from V and 8 bases from J, with 15 bases between. CDR3 sequence reads: CASSPYPPREKLFF. CDR3 nucleotide sequence: TGTGCCAGCAGCCCATATCCCCCTCGAGAAAAACTGTTTTTT. Together with reference TRBV7-6 and TRBJ1-4, the CDR3 gives the full variable domain: GAGVSQSPRYKVTKRGQDVALRCDPISGHVSLYWYRQALGQGPEFLTYFNYEAQQDKSGLPNDRFSAERPEGSISTLTIQRTEQRDSAMYRCASSPYPPREKLFFGSGTQLSVL.

The V and J genes are TRBV5-1 and TRBJ2-7; 8 bases are a match to TRBD1. V dropped 4 bases and J dropped 1; count of bases not matched to a gene: 7. Germline values: CDR1 SGHRS, CDR2 YFSETQ. CDR3 size: 15 residues. CDR3 bases: TGCGCCAGCAGCGAGGGGACAGGAGTATCCTACGAGCAGTACTTC. Translated, it gives CASSEGTGVSYEQYF.

The chain has TRBV4-1 and TRBJ1-1; D unresolved. This CDR3 contains 16 residues. Between the trimmed V and J ends, which lost 3 bases and 3 bases, there was a span of 17 bases. CDR1 is MGHRA and CDR2 is YSYEKL in the germline V gene. CDR3 coding DNA: TGCGCCAGCAGCCACCTTCCTCCGTTTTTGGACACTGAAGCTTTCTTT. This codes for CASSHLPPFLDTEAFF.

The genes are TRBV5-1 and TRBJ2-7, with D possibly being TRBD2 (6 bases). The CDR3 runs to 14 residues. The V end lost 5 bases, the J end lost 3 bases, and 15 bases lay between the germline ends. The germline V gene has CDR1 SGHRS and CDR2 YFSETQ. DNA for the CDR3: TGCGCCAGCAGGGGGGGAGACCCTAGCTACGAGCAGTACTTC. It encodes CASRGGDPSYEQYF. Full variable domain (outside the CDR3, taken from reference TRBV5-1 and TRBJ2-7): KAGVTQTPRYLIKTRGQQVTLSCSPISGHRSVSWYQQTPGQGLQFLFEYFSETQRNKGNFPGRFSGRQFSNSRSEMNVSTLELGDSALYLCASRGGDPSYEQYFGPGTRLTVT.

This clone has a handful of counts. The J gene is TRBJ2-2, the V gene TRBV28, with D unresolved. This CDR3 is built from 13 residues. From germline, CDR1 is MDHEN and CDR2 SYDVKM. V lost 1 base to trimming and J lost 8 bases, with 8 bases between them. CDR3 in DNA: TGTGCCAGCAGTTTATCGACTTGGGGGGAGCTGTTTTTT. Translated: CASSLSTWGELFF.

In nucleotides, the CDR3 is TGCGCCAGCAGCTTGGTTGTAGAGACCCAGTACTTC. Its translation is CASSLVVETQYF. V gene TRBV5-1 combines with J gene TRBJ2-5, with D unresolved. Germline V gene data show CDR1 as SGHRS and CDR2 as YFSETQ. This CDR3 has 12 amino acids. V was cut by 0 bases and J by 4 bases, with 4 bases left in between.

The chain has TRBV5-4 and TRBJ2-1; no reliable D call. Germline V gene sequence: CDR1 SGHNT, CDR2 YYREEE (reference sequence). The V end was cut by 4 bases, the J end by 8 bases, with 13 bases between. The CDR3 is 13 residues long. The CDR3 spells CASSPLSGDEQFF. CDR3 DNA sequence: TGTGCCAGCAGCCCGTTAAGTGGCGATGAGCAGTTCTTC.

J is TRBJ2-3 and V is TRBV6-5; no clear D. Trimming took 8 bases from V and 3 from J, leaving 18 bases between them. There are 15 residues in the CDR3. Germline-derived CDR1 and CDR2 are MNHEY and SVGAGI. CDR3 DNA: TGTGCCAGCCGACCCCGTAGTCTCGGTACAGATACGCAGTATTTT. It encodes CASRPRSLGTDTQYF.

This clone showed up many times. Within the sample, other DNA sequences also encode this same CDR3. The chain combines TRBV5-4 with TRBJ1-1; D not resolved. The CDR3 has 15 amino acids. The V end was cut by 4 bases, the J end by 0 bases, with 13 bases between. Germline CDR1 is SGHNT and CDR2 is YYREEE (reference sequence). CDR3 sequence (DNA): TGTGCCAGCAGCCCAACCGACATACTGAACACTGAAGCTTTCTTT. As protein: CASSPTDILNTEAFF.